Below, 20 T cell receptor beta chains from the same sample are listed, as sequenced in a study of OX40 agonist ivuxolimab in advanced cancers. Repertoires were generated with immunoSEQ multiplex PCR, while TCRdb's copy carries only in-frame clones and drops some. The sample contains 50,000 to 70,000 clones, over 80% of which appear only once. Material: CD4+ or CD8+ T cells sorted from blood, obtained in a trial of the OX40 agonist ivuxolimab. Receptor source: an adult with an advanced solid tumor such as melanoma, head and neck, liver or kidney cancer.

The chain links TRBV9 to TRBJ1-1; D unclear. The V gene lost 2 bases and the J gene lost 1 base, with 12 bases spanning the gap. CDR1 and CDR2 (germline): SGDLS, YYNGEE. The CDR3 length is 15 residues. This CDR3 reads CASSVGRHENTEAFF. The CDR3 nucleotides read TGTGCCAGCAGCGTTGGGCGGCACGAGAACACTGAAGCTTTCTTT.

This clone was seen more than once but under ten times. The chain is built from TRBV30 and TRBJ2-1, with D perhaps being TRBD1 or TRBD2 (5 bases each). Germline V lookup: CDR1 GTSNPN, CDR2 SVGIG (reference sequence). CDR3 length: 14 residues. Trimming left V 4 bases short and J 2 bases short, with 12 bases between. The CDR3 coding sequence is TGTGCCTGGACCGGACTGGGGGCCTACAATGAGCAGTTCTTC. Protein product: CAWTGLGAYNEQFF.

The chain couples TRBV30 to TRBJ1-5; D gene unclear. The V end was cut by 5 bases, the J end by 0 bases, with 8 bases between. The CDR3 covers 13 residues. Germline loops: CDR1 GTSNPN, CDR2 SVGIG (reference sequence). Here the CDR3 DNA reads TGTGCCTGGGCCCCAGGTAGCAATCAGCCCCAGCATTTT. The encoded protein is CAWAPGSNQPQHF.

The chain uses TRBV4-1 and TRBJ1-1, with D perhaps TRBD1 (5 bases). Germline CDR1 is MGHRA and CDR2 is YSYEKL. Trimming cost V 2 bases and J 4 bases, with 11 bases left between them. The CDR3 runs 14 residues. In DNA, the CDR3 is TGCGCCAGCAGCCAAATCGACGGGGGCACTGAAGCTTTCTTT. Translating it yields CASSQIDGGTEAFF.

The rearrangement joins TRBV14 to TRBJ2-7, with D unresolved. CDR1 is SGHDN, CDR2 FVKESK, per germline. V lost 0 bases and J 6 bases, leaving 21 bases between the germline ends. The CDR3 spans 17 residues. The CDR3 here is CASSQELSPGYSGEQYF. As DNA, the CDR3 is TGTGCCAGCAGCCAAGAACTTTCTCCAGGTTATTCCGGCGAGCAGTACTTC.

This chain connects TRBV2 to TRBJ2-7; 7 nucleotides match TRBD2. J gave up 2 bases and V 8 bases, and 3 bases lay outside the gene matches. Germline CDR1 is SNHLY and CDR2 is FYNNEI. This CDR3 has 12 amino acids. CDR3 DNA: TGTGCCAGCCAAGGGAGGGCCTACGAGCAGTACTTC. Amino acids: CASQGRAYEQYF. Together with reference TRBV2 and TRBJ2-7, the CDR3 gives the full variable domain: EPEVTQTPSHQVTQMGQEVILRCVPISNHLYFYWYRQILGQKVEFLVSFYNNEISEKSEIFDDQFSVERPDGSNFTLKIRSTKLEDSAMYFCASQGRAYEQYFGPGTRLTVT.

This chain connects TRBV23-1 to TRBJ1-1; maybe TRBD1 (5 bases). TRBV23-1 is identified as an open reading frame with a role that is uncertain. The CDR3 sequence is 14 residues long. With 4 bases removed from V and 2 bases from J, the gap between germline ends came to 11 bases. CDR3 sequence (DNA): TGCGCCAGCAGTCTTCAGGGTTACAACACTGAAGCTTTCTTT. Translating it yields CASSLQGYNTEAFF.

The chain links TRBV19 to TRBJ2-5; tentatively, D is TRBD1 (6 bases). Trimming took 6 bases from V and 0 from J, leaving 14 bases between them. The germline CDR1 and CDR2 sequences are LNHDA and SQIVND (reference sequence). This CDR3 contains 15 residues. CDR3 DNA: TGTGCCAGTAGCCGTATAGGGGACAACCAAGAGACCCAGTACTTC. It specifies CASSRIGDNQETQYF.

This chain links TRBV4-1 with TRBJ1-4; D might be TRBD1 (5 bases). The germline V and J ends were trimmed by 4 bases and 0 bases, with 12 bases remaining between them. From germline, CDR1 is MGHRA and CDR2 YSYEKL. The CDR3 contains 16 residues. CDR3: CASSLSGTATNEKLFF. The CDR3 DNA follows: TGCGCCAGCAGCCTCTCGGGGACTGCAACTAATGAAAAACTGTTTTTT.

The chain carries TRBV18 and TRBJ2-1; D unresolved. The V end lost 6 bases, the J end lost 0 bases, and 9 bases lay between the germline ends. The CDR3 has 14 residues. Germline lookup yields CDR1 KGHSH and CDR2 LQKENI. In DNA, the CDR3 is TGTGCCAGCTCCCCTTACAGCTCCTACAATGAGCAGTTCTTC. Its translation: CASSPYSSYNEQFF.

This clone appeared once. V is TRBV7-2 and J is TRBJ1-1; D is undetermined. The length of the CDR3 is 13 residues. CDR1 and CDR2 from the germline V gene are SGHTA and FQGNSA. Trimming took off 1 base at V and 1 base at J, with 4 bases between the two ends. The chain's CDR3 is CASSLVENTEAFF. CDR3 bases: TGTGCCAGCAGCTTAGTCGAGAACACTGAAGCTTTCTTT.

The chain employs TRBV2 and TRBJ1-1, with D perhaps TRBD1 (5 bases). This CDR3 has 13 amino acids. Trimming cost V 7 bases and J 5 bases, with 14 bases left between them. Germline V gene data show CDR1 as SNHLY and CDR2 as FYNNEI. CDR3: CASTQGVGTEAFF. The CDR3 DNA follows: TGTGCCAGCACCCAGGGAGTAGGAACTGAAGCTTTCTTT.

The V call is TRBV4-2, the J call TRBJ2-2; TRBD1 agrees at 7 bases. Germline V gene data show CDR1 as LGHNA and CDR2 as YNFKEQ. The CDR3 extends over 14 amino acids. The junction had 4 bases not matched to a gene; V was cut back by 1 base and J by 8 bases. CDR3 amino acids: CASSQGTGGGELFF. CDR3 nucleotides: TGTGCCAGCAGCCAAGGGACAGGAGGAGGGGAGCTGTTTTTT.

CDR3 in amino acids: CASTPRGSRYEQFF. CDR3 sequence (DNA): TGTGCCAGTACTCCCCGCGGGAGCCGATATGAGCAGTTCTTC. The rearrangement links TRBV19 to TRBJ2-1; 7 bases match TRBD2. With 7 bases clipped from V and 8 bases from J, the junction kept 11 bases outside the gene matches. CDR1 is LNHDA, CDR2 SQIVND, per germline (reference sequence). The CDR3 extends over 14 amino acids.

The rearrangement uses TRBV7-2 and TRBJ2-3; D is undetermined. The germline V and J ends were trimmed by 8 bases and 4 bases, with 13 bases remaining between them. This CDR3 is 13 amino acids long. The V gene's germline CDR1 is SGHTA and CDR2 FQGNSA. The CDR3 DNA reads as TGTGCCAGCGGGGTAGGGCCCCCAGATACGCAGTATTTT. Protein sequence: CASGVGPPDTQYF. Combining the CDR3 with reference TRBV7-2 and TRBJ2-3 gives the whole variable domain GAGVSQSPSNKVTEKGKDVELRCDPISGHTALYWYRQSLGQGLEFLIYFQGNSAPDKSGLPSDRFSAERTGGSVSTLTIQRTQQEDSAVYLCASGVGPPDTQYFGPGTRLTVL.

The V gene is TRBV7-8, the J gene TRBJ1-5, with a possible D match to TRBD1 (6 bases). This CDR3 region has 14 residues. V was cut by 0 bases and J by 5 bases, with 8 bases left in between. Germline V gene data show CDR1 as SGHVS and CDR2 as FQNEAQ. The CDR3 DNA is TGTGCCAGCAGCTTAGCAGACAGGCATCAGCCCCAGCATTTT. Translation gives CASSLADRHQPQHF.

The rearrangement joins TRBV10-3 to TRBJ1-2; the D is unclear. The CDR3 extends over 15 amino acids. With 2 bases removed from V and 1 base from J, the gap between germline ends came to 11 bases. From germline, CDR1 is ENHRY and CDR2 SYGVKD. The CDR3 is CAISEPDRGNYGYTF. In nucleotides, the CDR3 is TGTGCCATCAGTGAGCCGGATCGGGGTAACTATGGCTACACCTTC.

V usage is TRBV7-3 and J usage is TRBJ1-1; perhaps TRBD1 as D (6 bases). The CDR3 consists of 15 residues. Trimming removed 2 bases at V and 2 bases at J, with 12 bases between. Germline values: CDR1 SGHTA, CDR2 FQGTGA. CDR3 sequence reads: CASSLFQGPNTEAFF. The DNA for the CDR3 is TGTGCCAGCAGCTTATTCCAGGGGCCAAACACTGAAGCTTTCTTT.

The rearrangement uses TRBV28 and TRBJ2-1, with 9 positions matching TRBD2. Trimming at V came to 4 bases and at J to 0 bases, leaving 7 bases not matched to a gene. Germline V gives CDR1 MDHEN, CDR2 SYDVKM. The CDR3 loop spans 17 amino acids. This CDR3 is CASSSPSGESSYNEQFF. In DNA, the CDR3 is TGTGCCAGCAGTTCCCCTAGCGGGGAGAGCTCCTACAATGAGCAGTTCTTC.

This clone was seen a few times. This chain joins TRBV28 and TRBJ1-4; 9 positions match TRBD1. CDR3 length equals 15 residues. Germline V gives CDR1 MDHEN, CDR2 SYDVKM. The trim removed 9 bases at V and 6 bases at J, leaving 11 bases unmatched. The CDR3 DNA reads TGTGCCAGTAGGGGGATCCGGGACAGGGATGAAAAACTGTTTTTT. Protein sequence: CASRGIRDRDEKLFF.